The rows below give T cell receptor beta chains drawn from one sample of a study of glioma-infiltrating T cells after dendritic cell vaccination. TCRdb keeps only in-frame clones here, not all; method: immunoSEQ multiplex PCR. The sample shows tens of thousands of clones, almost 85% of them seen only once. This sample comprised blood, obtained before dendritic cell vaccination. The source of these receptors is a human donor with glioblastoma. Each CDR3 is given with its conserved first and last residue. The D gene is left open where the match is weak. Clone size is not always given. Where it is, it says once, few, many or a class for expanded clones.

cdr3_nt: TGTGCCAGCAGGGGGACAATTTACAATGAGCAGTTCTTC
cdr3_aa: CASRGTIYNEQFF
d_call: NA
clone_size: once
j_call: TRBJ2-1
v_call: TRBV6-5

cdr3_nt: TGCGCCAGCAGCTTGGAGGGGCGCCTAGCGGGAGGGAATGAGCAGTTCTTC
cdr3_aa: CASSLEGRLAGGNEQFF
d_call: TRBD2
clone_size: NA
j_call: TRBJ2-1
v_call: TRBV5-1

cdr3_nt: TGTGCCAGCAGCCTCCGGGACATCCTTGGCTACACCTTC
cdr3_aa: CASSLRDILGYTF
d_call: NA
clone_size: NA
j_call: TRBJ1-2
v_call: TRBV7-9

cdr3_nt: TGTGCCAGCAGTGAGGGGGACAGGGATAACTATGGCTACACCTTC
cdr3_aa: CASSEGDRDNYGYTF
d_call: TRBD1
clone_size: NA
j_call: TRBJ1-2
v_call: TRBV25-1

cdr3_nt: TGTGCCGGTAACGTACGGGAAAACACTGAAGCTTTCTTT
cdr3_aa: CAGNVRENTEAFF
d_call: NA
clone_size: NA
j_call: TRBJ1-1
v_call: TRBV2

cdr3_nt: TGTGCCAGCAGCACGACTAGCAGGATTCCCGGGGAGCTGTTTTTT
cdr3_aa: CASSTTSRIPGELFF
d_call: TRBD2
clone_size: NA
j_call: TRBJ2-2
v_call: TRBV9

cdr3_nt: TGTGCCAGCAGCTTCAGACAGGGACTAGCCAAAAACATTCAGTACTTC
cdr3_aa: CASSFRQGLAKNIQYF
d_call: NA
clone_size: NA
j_call: TRBJ2-4
v_call: TRBV5-6

cdr3_nt: TGTGCCGGTAGTAGACTTCTGAACAGGGGATCTTATGGCTACACCTTC
cdr3_aa: CAGSRLLNRGSYGYTF
d_call: TRBD1
clone_size: NA
j_call: TRBJ1-2
v_call: TRBV19

cdr3_nt: TGTGCCAGCAGCCCATGGGGCCGCACAGATACGCAGTATTTT
cdr3_aa: CASSPWGRTDTQYF
d_call: NA
clone_size: NA
j_call: TRBJ2-3
v_call: TRBV27

cdr3_nt: TGTGCCAGCAGTGAATTACAGGGAGGGTCCCATCGGACCCAGTACTTC
cdr3_aa: CASSELQGGSHRTQYF
d_call: NA
clone_size: NA
j_call: TRBJ2-5
v_call: TRBV2

cdr3_nt: TGTGCCAGCAGTGGGGGGGACAGGCCTCCGGGCTGGGATTTT
cdr3_aa: CASSGGDRPPGWDF
d_call: TRBD1
clone_size: NA
j_call: TRBJ1-5
v_call: TRBV6-1

cdr3_nt: TGTGCCAGCAAACCGGGGGGCGATTCCTACAATGAGCAGTTCTTC
cdr3_aa: CASKPGGDSYNEQFF
d_call: NA
clone_size: NA
j_call: TRBJ2-1
v_call: TRBV19

cdr3_nt: TGTGCCAGCACCACCGGGACTACCGTCAGTAAGGAGCAGTTCTTC
cdr3_aa: CASTTGTTVSKEQFF
d_call: TRBD2
clone_size: NA
j_call: TRBJ2-1
v_call: TRBV5-8

cdr3_nt: TGTGCCAGCAGCTTAGCATCAGTGGCAGGGTCGAATCAGCCCCAGCATTTT
cdr3_aa: CASSLASVAGSNQPQHF
d_call: NA
clone_size: once
j_call: TRBJ1-5
v_call: TRBV7-2

cdr3_nt: TGCAGCGTTGAGAAGGGGACAGGGCTATCAGTGGTGGATGAGCAGTTCTTC
cdr3_aa: CSVEKGTGLSVVDEQFF
d_call: TRBD1
clone_size: NA
j_call: TRBJ2-1
v_call: TRBV29-1

cdr3_nt: TGCGCCAGCAGCCCGCCAGCGGACGAGCAGTACTTC
cdr3_aa: CASSPPADEQYF
d_call: NA
clone_size: NA
j_call: TRBJ2-7
v_call: TRBV5-1

cdr3_nt: TGTGCCTGGGGGACTCTTCACAATGAGCAGTTCTTC
cdr3_aa: CAWGTLHNEQFF
d_call: NA
clone_size: NA
j_call: TRBJ2-1
v_call: TRBV30

cdr3_nt: TGCAGCGTTGAAGATCAGGGGGGCCAGTTCTTC
cdr3_aa: CSVEDQGGQFF
d_call: NA
clone_size: NA
j_call: TRBJ2-1
v_call: TRBV29-1

cdr3_nt: TGTGCCAGCAGTTACTCGGCAGGCGCTAACTATGGCTACACCTTC
cdr3_aa: CASSYSAGANYGYTF
d_call: NA
clone_size: once
j_call: TRBJ1-2
v_call: TRBV6-5

cdr3_nt: TGTGCCTGGAGTTTACGCCCGACAGGGGCAGATACGCAGTATTTT
cdr3_aa: CAWSLRPTGADTQYF
d_call: TRBD1
clone_size: NA
j_call: TRBJ2-3
v_call: TRBV30

cdr3_nt: TGTGCCAGCAGTGCCGCCCAGGGGGTGGGCACCGGGGAGCTGTTTTTT
cdr3_aa: CASSAAQGVGTGELFF
d_call: TRBD1
clone_size: NA
j_call: TRBJ2-2
v_call: TRBV25-1

cdr3_nt: TGTGCCAGCAGCCTCTCGACGGGGAACACCGGGGAGCTGTTTTTT
cdr3_aa: CASSLSTGNTGELFF
d_call: NA
clone_size: few
j_call: TRBJ2-2
v_call: TRBV6-6

cdr3_nt: TGTGCCAGCAGTTACTCGGAGGGGCGCTTCTATGGCTACACCTTC
cdr3_aa: CASSYSEGRFYGYTF
d_call: NA
clone_size: NA
j_call: TRBJ1-2
v_call: TRBV6-5

cdr3_nt: TGTGCCAGCAGGTCAGGACAGGGATCGAACACCGGGGAGCTGTTTTTT
cdr3_aa: CASRSGQGSNTGELFF
d_call: TRBD1
clone_size: NA
j_call: TRBJ2-2
v_call: TRBV5-4

cdr3_nt: TGTGCCAGCAGCCCATGGACAGGGGGGAACACTGAAGCTTTCTTT
cdr3_aa: CASSPWTGGNTEAFF
d_call: TRBD1
clone_size: NA
j_call: TRBJ1-1
v_call: TRBV7-3

cdr3_nt: TGTGCCAGCAGTGAACAACCCACACTAGCGGGAGGGCCAGATACGCAGTATTTT
cdr3_aa: CASSEQPTLAGGPDTQYF
d_call: TRBD2
clone_size: once
j_call: TRBJ2-3
v_call: TRBV6-1

cdr3_nt: TGTGCCAGCAGCCAAGATTCAAGGGGTCCCTATGGCTACACCTTC
cdr3_aa: CASSQDSRGPYGYTF
d_call: NA
clone_size: NA
j_call: TRBJ1-2
v_call: TRBV14

cdr3_nt: TGTGCCAGCAGGCCTCTACTCCCCCAGCAGTTCTTC
cdr3_aa: CASRPLLPQQFF
d_call: NA
clone_size: NA
j_call: TRBJ2-1
v_call: TRBV2

cdr3_nt: TGTGCCAGCAGTCCCGGGACAGGGACCTACGAGCAGTACTTC
cdr3_aa: CASSPGTGTYEQYF
d_call: TRBD1
clone_size: NA
j_call: TRBJ2-7
v_call: TRBV11-3

cdr3_nt: TGTGCCAGCAGGGTCACGGACAGGGTGATCTTAGGAAACACTGAAGCTTTCTTT
cdr3_aa: CASRVTDRVILGNTEAFF
d_call: TRBD1
clone_size: once
j_call: TRBJ1-1
v_call: TRBV2

cdr3_nt: TGTGCCAGCAGTTACTCGTGGACTAGCGTTGAGCAGTTCTTC
cdr3_aa: CASSYSWTSVEQFF
d_call: TRBD2
clone_size: NA
j_call: TRBJ2-1
v_call: TRBV6-5

cdr3_nt: TGTGCCAGCAGCTTAGATGGAGGGGACGGTCAGCCCCAGCATTTT
cdr3_aa: CASSLDGGDGQPQHF
d_call: NA
clone_size: NA
j_call: TRBJ1-5
v_call: TRBV11-2

cdr3_nt: TGTGCCAGTAGTATGCGAGCAGGGGGTAATGAGCAGTTCTTC
cdr3_aa: CASSMRAGGNEQFF
d_call: TRBD1
clone_size: NA
j_call: TRBJ2-1
v_call: TRBV19

cdr3_nt: TGCGCCAGCAACAATCAGGGGGTGGGTGAAGCTTTCTTT
cdr3_aa: CASNNQGVGEAFF
d_call: TRBD1
clone_size: NA
j_call: TRBJ1-1
v_call: TRBV5-1

cdr3_nt: TGTGCCAGCAGGCCAGGGAAAGATACGCAGTATTTT
cdr3_aa: CASRPGKDTQYF
d_call: NA
clone_size: NA
j_call: TRBJ2-3
v_call: TRBV6-1

cdr3_nt: TGTGCCAGCAGTTTATGGGGGCGGGGGGGCTCCTACGAGCAGTACTTC
cdr3_aa: CASSLWGRGGSYEQYF
d_call: TRBD2
clone_size: NA
j_call: TRBJ2-7
v_call: TRBV27

cdr3_nt: TGTGCCAGCAGTGAAGTCCGGGGTGAGCAGTTCTTC
cdr3_aa: CASSEVRGEQFF
d_call: NA
clone_size: NA
j_call: TRBJ2-1
v_call: TRBV6-1

cdr3_nt: TGCGCCAGCAGCCCACCCTCCGGGAGCTACAATGAGCAGTTCTTC
cdr3_aa: CASSPPSGSYNEQFF
d_call: NA
clone_size: NA
j_call: TRBJ2-1
v_call: TRBV5-1

cdr3_nt: TGTGCCACCAGCCGGGACAGAGTGAACACTGAAGCTTTCTTT
cdr3_aa: CATSRDRVNTEAFF
d_call: TRBD1
clone_size: NA
j_call: TRBJ1-1
v_call: TRBV15

cdr3_nt: TGTGCCAGCTCACTCTACCGTTCCGACAGTTACAATGAGCAGTTCTTC
cdr3_aa: CASSLYRSDSYNEQFF
d_call: NA
clone_size: NA
j_call: TRBJ2-1
v_call: TRBV18

cdr3_nt: TGTGCCAGCAGCTCAGGACTAGCGGGCACCGAAGAGACCCAGTACTTC
cdr3_aa: CASSSGLAGTEETQYF
d_call: TRBD2
clone_size: NA
j_call: TRBJ2-5
v_call: TRBV7-2

cdr3_nt: TGTGCCAGCAGCCCTGGACAGGGAACTGAAGCTTTCTTT
cdr3_aa: CASSPGQGTEAFF
d_call: TRBD1
clone_size: NA
j_call: TRBJ1-1
v_call: TRBV5-6

cdr3_nt: TGTGCCAGCTCACCACAAGGGGTTGGAGAGACCCAGTACTTC
cdr3_aa: CASSPQGVGETQYF
d_call: NA
clone_size: few
j_call: TRBJ2-5
v_call: TRBV18

cdr3_nt: TGTGCCAGCAGCGTAGGCGTGACACAAGAGACCCAGTACTTC
cdr3_aa: CASSVGVTQETQYF
d_call: NA
clone_size: NA
j_call: TRBJ2-5
v_call: TRBV9

cdr3_nt: TGTGCCAGCAGCCAAGATCTGGGCAGGGTGCGTACCGGGGAGCTGTTTTTT
cdr3_aa: CASSQDLGRVRTGELFF
d_call: NA
clone_size: NA
j_call: TRBJ2-2
v_call: TRBV14

cdr3_nt: TGTGCCAGCAGCTCAGGACAGGGAAGGGTGAACACTGAAGCTTTCTTT
cdr3_aa: CASSSGQGRVNTEAFF
d_call: TRBD1
clone_size: once
j_call: TRBJ1-1
v_call: TRBV5-4

cdr3_nt: TGTGCCAGCAGACGTTCGACAGGGAAGAATGAAAAACTGTTTTTT
cdr3_aa: CASRRSTGKNEKLFF
d_call: TRBD1
clone_size: NA
j_call: TRBJ1-4
v_call: TRBV14

cdr3_nt: TGTGCCATCAGTGGGGCTACGAACTATGGCTACACCTTC
cdr3_aa: CAISGATNYGYTF
d_call: NA
clone_size: NA
j_call: TRBJ1-2
v_call: TRBV10-3

cdr3_nt: TGCGCCAGCAGCTCCGGACTAGCGGGAGTTAATTTAGAGACCCAGTACTTC
cdr3_aa: CASSSGLAGVNLETQYF
d_call: TRBD2
clone_size: NA
j_call: TRBJ2-5
v_call: TRBV5-1

cdr3_nt: TGTGCCAGCAGTGGGACCGGGACTAAACGCACAGATACGCAGTATTTT
cdr3_aa: CASSGTGTKRTDTQYF
d_call: TRBD2
clone_size: NA
j_call: TRBJ2-3
v_call: TRBV6-1

cdr3_nt: TGTGCCAGCAGCGTGGGACTAGCGGGAGTCAATGAGCAGTTCTTC
cdr3_aa: CASSVGLAGVNEQFF
d_call: TRBD2
clone_size: NA
j_call: TRBJ2-1
v_call: TRBV9

cdr3_nt: TGTGCCAGCGGGGGACAACAATTGCCCCAGCATTTT
cdr3_aa: CASGGQQLPQHF
d_call: NA
clone_size: NA
j_call: TRBJ1-5
v_call: TRBV6-1

cdr3_nt: TGTGCCAGCACCTCAGGGGAACGAAGACTGTTTTTT
cdr3_aa: CASTSGERRLFF
d_call: NA
clone_size: few
j_call: TRBJ1-4
v_call: TRBV2

cdr3_nt: TGTGCCAGCAACCGGGACAACAATCAGCCCCAGCATTTT
cdr3_aa: CASNRDNNQPQHF
d_call: NA
clone_size: NA
j_call: TRBJ1-5
v_call: TRBV6-1

cdr3_nt: TGTGCCAGCAGTTACCCGACAGGGGCGAACACTGAAGCTTTCTTT
cdr3_aa: CASSYPTGANTEAFF
d_call: TRBD1
clone_size: NA
j_call: TRBJ1-1
v_call: TRBV6-6

cdr3_nt: TGCGCCAGCAGTGAGTCGGGGCGGGAAGCTTTCTTT
cdr3_aa: CASSESGREAFF
d_call: NA
clone_size: NA
j_call: TRBJ1-1
v_call: TRBV10-1

cdr3_nt: TGTGCCAGCTCACCTCAAGACAGGGCCTATGGCTACACCTTC
cdr3_aa: CASSPQDRAYGYTF
d_call: TRBD1
clone_size: NA
j_call: TRBJ1-2
v_call: TRBV18

cdr3_nt: TGTGCCAGCAGCTTGGAGCAGGGGGTCTCCTACGAGCAGTACTTC
cdr3_aa: CASSLEQGVSYEQYF
d_call: TRBD1
clone_size: once
j_call: TRBJ2-7
v_call: TRBV7-6

cdr3_nt: TGTGCCAGCAGCTTAGGGCCTAGCACAGATACGCAGTATTTT
cdr3_aa: CASSLGPSTDTQYF
d_call: NA
clone_size: NA
j_call: TRBJ2-3
v_call: TRBV11-3

cdr3_nt: TGTGCCAGCCGCCATCCCCCGGGACAGGGGGACACAGATACGCAGTATTTT
cdr3_aa: CASRHPPGQGDTDTQYF
d_call: TRBD1
clone_size: NA
j_call: TRBJ2-3
v_call: TRBV11-2